This T cell receptor beta chain comes out of a study of shared clonotypes between healthy human individuals. General study findings and limits: Clonotypes shared by all four donors outscored non-shared clonotypes in generation probability. Large sequencing depth failed to make sorted-subset sequencing complete, rarefaction showed.

On this clone itself: Its target is not known.

Naive CD8 cells lacked CD45RO and underwent positive selection for CCR7, leaving out terminally differentiated effector memory CD45RA+ cells. J lost 8 bases, V lost 6 bases, and 8 bases had no gene match. The CDR3 consists of 15 residues. Germline V gene data show CDR1 as MDHEN and CDR2 as SYDVKM. TCRdb's copy holds only in-frame clones and misses some; the assay was immunoSEQ multiplex PCR. The sample lists 550,000 to 750,000 clones; roughly nine tenths were seen once. The sample comprised naive CD8+ T cells sorted from blood. The receptor was isolated from a young man in good health. The chain couples TRBV28 to TRBJ2-1, with 12 positions matching TRBD1. The chain's CDR3 is CASREPGQGAYEQFF. The CDR3 DNA is TGTGCCAGCAGAGAACCGGGACAGGGGGCGTATGAGCAGTTCTTC.